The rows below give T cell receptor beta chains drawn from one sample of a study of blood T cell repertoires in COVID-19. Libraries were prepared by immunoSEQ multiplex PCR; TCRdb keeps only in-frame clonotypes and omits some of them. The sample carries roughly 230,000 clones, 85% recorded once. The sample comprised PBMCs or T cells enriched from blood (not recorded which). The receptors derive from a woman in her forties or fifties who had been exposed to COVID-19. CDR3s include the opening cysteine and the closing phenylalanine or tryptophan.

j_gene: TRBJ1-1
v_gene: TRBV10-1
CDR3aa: CASSDGSRRGIAEAFF

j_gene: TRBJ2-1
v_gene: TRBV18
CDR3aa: CASSLRDSQYNEQFF

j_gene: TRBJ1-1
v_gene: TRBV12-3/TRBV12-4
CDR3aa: CASSRQGNTEAFF

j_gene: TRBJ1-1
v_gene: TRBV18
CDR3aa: CASSPMDGGTEAFF

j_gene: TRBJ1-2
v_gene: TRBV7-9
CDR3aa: CASSLGQRHGYTF

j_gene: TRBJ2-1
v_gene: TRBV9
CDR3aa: CASSTSPGTGRRNNEQFF

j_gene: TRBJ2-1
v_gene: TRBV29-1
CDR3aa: CSVGPTGSTYNEQFF

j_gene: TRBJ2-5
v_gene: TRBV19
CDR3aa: CASTPVAGETQYF

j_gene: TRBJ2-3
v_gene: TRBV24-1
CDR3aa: CATSDLNRDITDTQYF

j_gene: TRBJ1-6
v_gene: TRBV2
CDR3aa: CASRGQSSYNSPLHF

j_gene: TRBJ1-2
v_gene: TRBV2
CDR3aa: CAIPQGNYGYTF

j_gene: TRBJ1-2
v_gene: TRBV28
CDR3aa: CASSLVDRQSTYGYTF

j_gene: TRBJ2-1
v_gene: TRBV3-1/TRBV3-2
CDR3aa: CASSLRRTSVHNEQFF

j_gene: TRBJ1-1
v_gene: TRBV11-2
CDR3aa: CASSSGQENTEAFF

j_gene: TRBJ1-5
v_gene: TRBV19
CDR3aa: CASSIAGYGNQPQHF

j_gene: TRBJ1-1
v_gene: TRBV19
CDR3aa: CASSPLLRVGTEAFF

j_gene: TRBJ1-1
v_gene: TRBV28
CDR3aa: CASSLRKGANTEAFF

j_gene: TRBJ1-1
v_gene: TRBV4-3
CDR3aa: CASSQDQSGTEAFF

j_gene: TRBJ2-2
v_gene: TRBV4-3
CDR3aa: CASRGGPTTGELFF

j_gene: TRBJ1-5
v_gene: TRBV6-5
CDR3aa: CASSIGGGQPQHF

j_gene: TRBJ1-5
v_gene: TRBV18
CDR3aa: CASSPNGAVALSQPQHF

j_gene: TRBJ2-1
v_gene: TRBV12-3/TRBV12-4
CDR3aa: CASRPGTYNEQFF

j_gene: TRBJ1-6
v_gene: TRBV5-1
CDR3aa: CASSLGDREVGSPLHF

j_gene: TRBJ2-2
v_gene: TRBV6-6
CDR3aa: CASSWRTGELFF

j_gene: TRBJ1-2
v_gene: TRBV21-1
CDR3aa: CASSKRSRTGTGCGYTF

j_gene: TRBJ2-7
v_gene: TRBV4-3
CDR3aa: CASSQSSGVSYEQYF

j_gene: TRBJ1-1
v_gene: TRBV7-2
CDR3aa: CASSFGTGRAEAFF

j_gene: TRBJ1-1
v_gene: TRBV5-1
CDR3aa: CASSLESGWGDTEAFF

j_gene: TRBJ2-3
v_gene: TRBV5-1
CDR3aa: CASSMKVGDTDTQYF

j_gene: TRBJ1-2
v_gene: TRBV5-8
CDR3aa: CASSLFARPTDYGYTF

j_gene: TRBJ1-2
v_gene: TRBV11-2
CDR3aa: CASSFRPHTYGYTF

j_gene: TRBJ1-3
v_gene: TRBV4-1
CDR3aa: CASSRQGLAGNTIYF

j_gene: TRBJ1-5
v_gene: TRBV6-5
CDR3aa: CASTWEGGQPQHF

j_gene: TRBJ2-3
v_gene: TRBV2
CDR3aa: CASSVGNGNTQYF

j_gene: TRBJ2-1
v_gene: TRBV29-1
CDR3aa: CSVNTGSSYNEQFF

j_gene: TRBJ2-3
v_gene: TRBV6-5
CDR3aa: CATDGTYSTQYF

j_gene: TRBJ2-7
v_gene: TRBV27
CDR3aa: CASSTGFNEQYF

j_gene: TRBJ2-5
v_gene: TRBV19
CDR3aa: CASSIRSLGAGGETQYF

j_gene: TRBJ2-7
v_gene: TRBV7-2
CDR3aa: CASSKAGPLLYEQYF

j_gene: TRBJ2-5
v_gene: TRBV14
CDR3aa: CASSQESSAIETQYF

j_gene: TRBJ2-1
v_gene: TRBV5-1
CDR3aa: CASSQAQGRTQFF

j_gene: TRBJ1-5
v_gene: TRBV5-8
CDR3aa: CASSSDRDQPQHF